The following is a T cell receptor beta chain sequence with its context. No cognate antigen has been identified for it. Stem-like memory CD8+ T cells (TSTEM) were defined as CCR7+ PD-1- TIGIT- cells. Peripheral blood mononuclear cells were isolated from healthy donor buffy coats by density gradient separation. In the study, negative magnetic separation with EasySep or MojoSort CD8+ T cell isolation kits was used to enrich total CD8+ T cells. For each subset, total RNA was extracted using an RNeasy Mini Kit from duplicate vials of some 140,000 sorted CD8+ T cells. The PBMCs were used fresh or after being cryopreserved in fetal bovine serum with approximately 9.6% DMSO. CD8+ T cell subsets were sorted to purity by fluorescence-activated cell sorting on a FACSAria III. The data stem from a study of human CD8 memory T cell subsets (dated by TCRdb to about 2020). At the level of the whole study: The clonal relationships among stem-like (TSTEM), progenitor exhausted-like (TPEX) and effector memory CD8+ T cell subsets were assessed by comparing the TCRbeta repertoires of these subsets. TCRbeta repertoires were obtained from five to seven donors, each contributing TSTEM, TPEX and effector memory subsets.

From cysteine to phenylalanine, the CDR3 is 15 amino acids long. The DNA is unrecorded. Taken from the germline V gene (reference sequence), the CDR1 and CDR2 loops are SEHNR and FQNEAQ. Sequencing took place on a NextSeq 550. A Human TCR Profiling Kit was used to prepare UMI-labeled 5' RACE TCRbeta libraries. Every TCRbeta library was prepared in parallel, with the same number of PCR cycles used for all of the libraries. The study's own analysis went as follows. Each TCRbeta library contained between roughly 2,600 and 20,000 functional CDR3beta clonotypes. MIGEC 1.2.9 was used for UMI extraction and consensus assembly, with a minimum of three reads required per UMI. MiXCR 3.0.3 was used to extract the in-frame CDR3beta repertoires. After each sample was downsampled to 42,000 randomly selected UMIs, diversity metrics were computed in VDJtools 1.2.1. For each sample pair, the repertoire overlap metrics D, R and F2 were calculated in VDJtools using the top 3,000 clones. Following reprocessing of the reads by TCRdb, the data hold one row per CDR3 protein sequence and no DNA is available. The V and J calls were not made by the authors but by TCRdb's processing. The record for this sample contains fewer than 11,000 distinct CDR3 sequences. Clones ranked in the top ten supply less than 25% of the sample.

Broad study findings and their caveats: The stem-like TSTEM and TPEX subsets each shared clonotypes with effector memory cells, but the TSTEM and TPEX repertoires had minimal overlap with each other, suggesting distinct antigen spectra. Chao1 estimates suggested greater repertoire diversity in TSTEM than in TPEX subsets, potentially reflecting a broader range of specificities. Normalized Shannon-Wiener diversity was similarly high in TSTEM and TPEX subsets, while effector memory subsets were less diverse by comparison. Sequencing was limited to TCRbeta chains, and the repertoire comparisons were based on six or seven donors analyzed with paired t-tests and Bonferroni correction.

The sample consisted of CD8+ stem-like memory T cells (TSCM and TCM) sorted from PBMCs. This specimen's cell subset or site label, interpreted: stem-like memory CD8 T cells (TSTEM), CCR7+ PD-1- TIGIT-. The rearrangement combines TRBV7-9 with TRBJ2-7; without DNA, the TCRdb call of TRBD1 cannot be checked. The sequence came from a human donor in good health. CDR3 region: CASSSRQRRSYEQYF.